A selection of T cell receptor beta chains follows, all from one sample in a study of cytomegalovirus exposure and HLA in healthy donors. Sequencing was performed with immunoSEQ multiplex PCR; in TCRdb, only in-frame clones are kept and a portion is missing. The data show more than 110,000 clones, with roughly 78% seen just once and roughly 2% held by the top ten. What was sequenced was PBMCs. The receptors derive from a young man in good health and CMV-seronegative. Each CDR3 is given with its conserved first and last residue. The D gene is left open where the match is weak. Only part of the rows carry a size: once, few, many, or a class if the clone is expanded.

d_call,clone_size,j_call,v_call,cdr3_aa,cdr3_nt
-,few,TRBJ1-2,TRBV10-1,CASSESTPPPGYTF,TGCGCCAGCAGTGAGTCGACACCTCCGCCGGGCTACACCTTC
-,-,TRBJ2-1,TRBV29-1,CSVELARWGEQFF,TGCAGCGTTGAACTAGCGAGGTGGGGTGAGCAGTTCTTC
-,-,TRBJ2-5,TRBV2,CASTLRGPGETQYF,TGTGCCAGCACTCTCAGGGGCCCCGGGGAGACCCAGTACTTC
-,-,TRBJ1-1,TRBV5-3,CARREDTEAFF,TGTGCCAGAAGGGAGGACACTGAAGCTTTCTTT
TRBD2,-,TRBJ2-2,TRBV30,CAWNRLAGAGELFF,TGTGCCTGGAACAGACTAGCGGGAGCCGGGGAGCTGTTTTTT
-,-,TRBJ1-5,TRBV28,CASSVAVGRDFSQPQHF,TGTGCCAGCAGTGTTGCAGTGGGGAGAGATTTCTCCCAGCCCCAGCATTTT
-,-,TRBJ1-6,TRBV7-4,CASSSTGPLHF,TGTGCCAGCAGCTCGACGGGACCCCTCCACTTT
-,once,TRBJ1-1,TRBV9,CASSVVGAPNTEAFF,TGTGCCAGCAGCGTAGTTGGGGCCCCTAACACTGAAGCTTTCTTT
TRBD1,-,TRBJ2-7,TRBV5-1,CASSFTGTGKNEQYF,TGCGCCAGCAGCTTTACCGGGACAGGGAAGAACGAGCAGTACTTC
-,-,TRBJ2-5,TRBV10-1,CASSVVRGETQYF,TGCGCCAGCAGTGTTGTCAGGGGAGAGACCCAGTACTTC
TRBD1,few,TRBJ2-7,TRBV28,CASSLYAGTGVTYEQYF,TGTGCCAGCAGTTTGTATGCGGGGACAGGGGTTACCTACGAGCAGTACTTC
-,-,TRBJ2-7,TRBV30,CAWSSSVYEQYF,TGTGCCTGGAGCTCTAGCGTCTACGAGCAGTACTTC
TRBD2,-,TRBJ2-7,TRBV6-1,CASSPRSSGVYEQYF,TGTGCCAGCAGTCCCCGGAGTAGCGGGGTCTACGAGCAGTACTTC
-,-,TRBJ1-1,TRBV5-1,CASSSRREAAEAFF,TGCGCCAGCAGCTCCCGACGGGAAGCTGCTGAAGCTTTCTTT
-,-,TRBJ1-1,TRBV5-4,CASSFGQLEAFF,TGTGCCAGCAGCTTTGGACAGCTTGAAGCTTTCTTT
-,few,TRBJ1-1,TRBV28,CASSLGRNTEAFF,TGTGCCAGCAGTTTAGGCAGGAACACTGAAGCTTTCTTT
TRBD1,-,TRBJ1-2,TRBV5-1,CASSLTGVNGYTF,TGCGCCAGCAGCTTGACAGGGGTAAATGGCTACACCTTC
-,once,TRBJ1-4,TRBV10-3,CAISEQEVGEKLFF,TGTGCCATCAGTGAGCAAGAAGTTGGCGAAAAACTGTTTTTT
TRBD1,-,TRBJ1-5,TRBV6-6,CASSYTDRARQPQHF,TGTGCCAGCAGTTACACGGACAGGGCGCGCCAGCCCCAGCATTTT
TRBD1,-,TRBJ2-7,TRBV7-8,CASSLDRGYEQYF,TGTGCCAGCAGCTTAGACAGGGGCTACGAGCAGTACTTC
TRBD1,-,TRBJ2-7,TRBV19,CASSEGQPSYEQYF,TGTGCCAGTAGTGAGGGACAGCCCTCCTACGAGCAGTACTTC
TRBD2,-,TRBJ2-5,TRBV6-5,CASSNIAGAETQYF,TGTGCCAGCAGTAACATAGCGGGAGCAGAGACCCAGTACTTC
TRBD2,-,TRBJ2-3,TRBV5-4,CASSLRLAGGPDTQYF,TGTGCCAGCAGCTTAAGACTAGCGGGGGGGCCCGATACGCAGTATTTT
-,few,TRBJ2-4,TRBV7-9,CASSPMTGALAKNIQYF,TGTGCCAGCAGCCCTATGACAGGTGCCCTAGCCAAAAACATTCAGTACTTC
-,few,TRBJ1-1,TRBV5-6,CASSLGSLPGAFF,TGTGCCAGCAGCTTGGGTTCCCTCCCGGGGGCTTTCTTT
TRBD2,-,TRBJ2-1,TRBV6-5,CASSTGLRHEQFF,TGTGCCAGCAGTACGGGACTAAGGCATGAGCAGTTCTTC
-,-,TRBJ2-7,TRBV9,CASSVGSSSYEQYF,TGTGCCAGCAGCGTAGGGAGCAGCTCCTACGAGCAGTACTTC
-,-,TRBJ2-2,TRBV5-4,CASSLASGQLRPGELFF,TGTGCCAGCAGCTTGGCCTCGGGACAACTAAGGCCCGGGGAGCTGTTTTTT
-,-,TRBJ2-5,TRBV6-1,CASGEAETQYF,TGTGCCAGCGGGGAGGCGGAGACCCAGTACTTC
-,-,TRBJ1-5,TRBV6-6,CASSTGGGNQPQHF,TGTGCCAGCAGTACTGGGGGGGGCAATCAGCCCCAGCATTTT
-,-,TRBJ1-2,TRBV5-1,CASSEGLNYGYTF,TGCGCCAGCAGCGAGGGACTGAACTATGGCTACACCTTC
-,-,TRBJ1-1,TRBV10-1,CASSWDTNTEAFF,TGCGCCAGCAGTTGGGACACGAACACTGAAGCTTTCTTT
-,-,TRBJ2-7,TRBV7-9,CASSLPRHSYEQYF,TGTGCCAGCAGCCTCCCCCGACACTCCTACGAGCAGTACTTC
-,few,TRBJ1-4,TRBV18,CASSPLPPGRDTNEKLFF,TGTGCCAGCTCACCTCTCCCGCCCGGCCGGGATACTAATGAAAAACTGTTTTTT
TRBD1,-,TRBJ1-6,TRBV5-8,CASSYGQGANSPLHF,TGTGCCAGCAGCTACGGACAGGGGGCCAATTCACCCCTCCACTTT
TRBD2,-,TRBJ2-3,TRBV11-3,CASSFGGGPIDTQYF,TGTGCCAGCAGCTTTGGGGGAGGGCCCATAGATACGCAGTATTTT
-,-,TRBJ1-4,TRBV12-5,CASGSGGETNEKLFF,TGTGCTAGTGGTTCCGGGGGGGAAACTAATGAAAAACTGTTTTTT
-,few,TRBJ2-7,TRBV5-4,CASSLDPGSYEQYF,TGTGCCAGCAGCTTGGATCCAGGCTCCTACGAGCAGTACTTC
TRBD1,few,TRBJ1-5,TRBV6-1,CATYPGTGRPQHF,TGTGCCACCTATCCCGGGACAGGAAGGCCCCAGCATTTT
-,-,TRBJ2-1,TRBV28,CASSLQGTYNEQFF,TGTGCCAGCAGTCTACAGGGGACTTACAATGAGCAGTTCTTC
-,-,TRBJ1-2,TRBV27,CASSFSAGYGYTF,TGTGCCAGCAGTTTCTCCGCCGGGTATGGCTACACCTTC
TRBD1,few,TRBJ1-1,TRBV5-1,CASSLSDRGPNTEAFF,TGCGCCAGCAGCTTGTCTGACAGGGGCCCGAACACTGAAGCTTTCTTT
TRBD1,once,TRBJ2-7,TRBV28,CASITTGPYEQYF,TGTGCCAGCATCACGACAGGGCCCTACGAGCAGTACTTC
TRBD1,-,TRBJ2-3,TRBV10-3,CAMGQGQSTDTQYF,TGTGCCATGGGACAGGGACAAAGCACAGATACGCAGTATTTT
-,-,TRBJ2-3,TRBV7-8,CASSLVPGKADTQYF,TGTGCCAGCAGCTTAGTCCCAGGGAAGGCAGATACGCAGTATTTT
-,-,TRBJ1-1,TRBV28,CASTQTQGVLGRAFF,TGTGCCAGCACCCAAACTCAAGGGGTCCTCGGTCGAGCTTTCTTT
TRBD1,-,TRBJ1-1,TRBV29-1,CSVDWDRDGTEAFF,TGCAGCGTTGACTGGGACAGGGATGGCACTGAAGCTTTCTTT
TRBD1,-,TRBJ2-1,TRBV5-6,CASSHWTGAYEQFF,TGTGCCAGCAGCCACTGGACAGGGGCCTATGAGCAGTTCTTC
TRBD1,-,TRBJ1-1,TRBV5-1,CASSPREDRGLNTEAFF,TGCGCCAGCAGCCCGAGGGAGGACAGGGGGCTAAACACTGAAGCTTTCTTT
-,-,TRBJ1-1,TRBV5-1,CASSPGAGMTNTEAFF,TGCGCCAGCAGCCCTGGGGCAGGGATGACGAACACTGAAGCTTTCTTT
-,-,TRBJ1-5,TRBV6-1,CASSEEEGSNQPQHF,TGTGCCAGCAGTGAAGAGGAGGGGAGCAATCAGCCCCAGCATTTT
-,-,TRBJ2-5,TRBV29-1,CSVDMGEETQYF,TGCAGCGTTGATATGGGAGAAGAGACCCAGTACTTC
TRBD2,few,TRBJ2-1,TRBV6-1,CASRGTSGGNNEQFF,TGTGCCAGCAGGGGGACTAGCGGGGGAAACAATGAGCAGTTCTTC